This TCR beta chain stems from a study of cytomegalovirus exposure and HLA in healthy donors. On this clone: Its antigen is not known.

Amplification used 60 Vbeta primers and 13 Jbeta primers. Libraries were prepared by immunoSEQ multiplex PCR; TCRdb keeps only in-frame clonotypes and omits some of them. This sample yields about 110,000 clones, of which 73% are seen a single time; 8.4% belongs to the top ten. CDR3 length: 15 amino acids. Trimming removed 7 bases from V and 0 bases from J, with 13 bases in between. Looked up from germline, CDR1 is MNHEY and CDR2 is SMNVEV (reference sequence). The study, taken as a whole, reports: Specificity for CMV antigens was confirmed in vitro for a few of the CMV-associated chains. Relative to the approximately 670-donor mean, N-insertions were reportedly fewer in an Asian-associated ancestry cluster in a later analysis. The authors later linked a missense DCLRE1C variant to TCR beta V- and J-gene trimming. Donors were assumed by presence/absence analyses to have roughly uniform sequencing depth.

The sample consisted of PBMCs. The receptor was isolated from a middle-aged man in good health and CMV-seronegative. The chain has TRBV27 and TRBJ2-1; D uncertain. CDR3 protein: CASIPPLYSYNEQFF. The DNA of the CDR3 is TGTGCCAGCATCCCCCCCCTGTACTCCTACAATGAGCAGTTCTTC.